A few counts support the clone carrying this TCR beta chain. TCRdb called the 5' RACE reads again in MiXCR, with one record for every CDR3 protein. The sample carries about 270,000 distinct CDR3 sequences, roughly 17% recorded once. CDR1 is MNHEY and CDR2 is SMNVEV in the germline V gene (reference sequence). Trimming stripped 8 bases from V and 4 bases from J, with 15 bases between. CDR3 size: 14 residues. This sample was included in a study of T-cell memory formation after mild COVID-19. Study details: Clustering of TCRs was largely donor specific.

This rearrangement joins TRBV27 to TRBJ2-1; TRBD1 might be the D (5 bases). The sequence was collected from a man aged 18 to 30 who had mild COVID-19 (a few samples of this study predate the infection). Cell type and time point are not known. The sequenced sample was PBMCs or a T cell subset sorted from them (not recorded which). CDR3 bases: TGTGCCAGCCCTACGACCCGACAGTACAATGAGCAGTTCTTC. It yields the protein CASPTTRQYNEQFF.